The present entry profiles one T cell receptor (beta chain) with its context. With 3 bases clipped from V and 5 bases from J, the junction kept 8 bases outside the gene matches. The CDR3 is 16 amino acids. Germline loops: CDR1 SEHNR, CDR2 FQNEAQ (reference sequence). The data stem from a study of blood T cell repertoires in COVID-19. Overall study: Italy, Spain and the United States were the sources of the convalescent and acute COVID-19 samples. PBMCs, B-cell-depleted T cells, or T cells were the source of the cDNA or gDNA that made up the material.

Per the study methods: Estimation of nucleated cell counts relied on the amplification of reference gene primers. This table comes from immunoSEQ multiplex PCR, and its TCRdb copy is limited to in-frame clones, with some not included. The D gene and trimming were derived from the DNA, and the V and J assignments and clone size from that table. This table holds about 43,000 clones, about nine tenths found once. This sequence was found in a woman aged 80 or older with active COVID-19. The J gene is TRBJ2-3, the V gene TRBV7-9; 10 nucleotides match TRBD2. Sample: peripheral blood. The CDR3 reads CASSLGAGGQGDTQYF. The CDR3 coding sequence is TGTGCCAGCAGCTTGGGAGCGGGGGGGCAGGGAGATACGCAGTATTTT.